This entry lists 29 T cell receptor beta chains sequenced from one sample in a study of blood T cell repertoires in COVID-19. The repertoire was sequenced with immunoSEQ multiplex PCR; TCRdb's copy has only in-frame clones and lacks some. This table holds approximately 21,000 clones, 80% to 90% found once. Sequences were obtained from peripheral blood. All receptors come from a man between 70 and 80 years old with active COVID-19.

V and J are TRBV5-1 and TRBJ2-2, with D possibly matching TRBD2 (5 bases). The germline V and J ends were trimmed by 0 bases and 11 bases, with 14 bases remaining between them. The CDR3 consists of 14 residues. Per germline, CDR1 SGHRS and CDR2 YFSETQ. CDR3 residues: CASSLGRSTGELFF. The DNA for the CDR3 is TGCGCCAGCAGCTTGGGACGGTCCACGGGAGAGCTGTTTTTT.

The V call is TRBV10-3, the J call TRBJ2-2; possibly TRBD2 for D (6 bases). The CDR3 length is 15 residues. Deletions cut 5 bases from V and 1 base from J, with 11 bases between. Germline CDR1 ENHRY, CDR2 SYGVKD. The CDR3 is CAISLVAENTGELFF. As DNA, the CDR3 is TGTGCCATCAGTTTAGTAGCGGAGAACACCGGGGAGCTGTTTTTT.

CDR3: CASSSSQVIRSYEQYF. For the CDR3, the DNA is TGTGCCAGCAGCTCGAGCCAGGTGATTAGATCCTACGAGCAGTACTTC. V is TRBV7-2 and J is TRBJ2-7; D remains unclear. The V end was cut by 4 bases, the J end by 1 base, with 17 bases between. Germline V CDR1 and CDR2: SGHTA, FQGNSA. This CDR3 is built from 16 residues.

V and J are TRBV30 and TRBJ2-7; TRBD1 agrees at 10 bases. Germline values: CDR1 GTSNPN, CDR2 SVGIG (reference sequence). Losses at the gene ends were 2 bases for V and 5 bases for J; bases not matched to a gene: 12. The CDR3 is 16 residues long. CDR3 nucleotide sequence: TGTGCCTGGAGTTATAAGCCGGGACAGGGGTACCACGAGCAGTACTTC. It is translated as CAWSYKPGQGYHEQYF. Together with reference TRBV30 and TRBJ2-7, the CDR3 gives the full variable domain: SQTIHQWPATLVQPVGSPLSLECTVEGTSNPNLYWYRQAAGRGLQLLFYSVGIGQISSEVPQNLSASRPQDRQFILSSKKLLLSDSGFYLCAWSYKPGQGYHEQYFGPGTRLTVT.

Comment on this clone: The junction differs from germline at one of its ends, possibly a read error. The chain couples TRBV6-1 to TRBJ2-4; TRBD2 is a possible D gene (5 bases). CDR1 MNHNS and CDR2 SASEGT come from the germline V gene. The length of the CDR3 is 13 residues. CDR3 sequence reads: CASSEERDLPKNF. For the CDR3, the DNA is TGTGCCAGCAGTGAAGAGAGGGATCTCCCGAAGAACTTC.

In the case of this clone: This CDR3 is also generated by other DNA sequences in the sample. V and J are TRBV7-8 and TRBJ2-3; 11 bases match TRBD1. Germline values: CDR1 SGHVS, CDR2 FQNEAQ. The CDR3 runs 20 residues. V was clipped by 4 bases and J by 1 base; unmatched bases: 16. CDR3 nucleotides: TGTGCCAGCAGCTCGTACTTTCCAGGACAGGGGGCATTAGGCACAGATACGCAGTATTTT. Translating it yields CASSSYFPGQGALGTDTQYF.

The chain uses TRBV28 and TRBJ1-2, with no clear D. V lost 5 bases and J lost 3, with 13 bases in between. Germline V gene sequence: CDR1 MDHEN, CDR2 SYDVKM. This CDR3 contains 14 residues. Written as DNA, the CDR3 is TGTGCCAGCAGTCTGGTGCCGGGATACTATGGCTACACCTTC. It specifies CASSLVPGYYGYTF.

The sample holds a few counts of this clone. V and J are TRBV2 and TRBJ2-7, with D possibly TRBD1 on 5 matching bases. Germline CDR1 SNHLY, CDR2 FYNNEI. The CDR3 loop spans 12 amino acids. With 10 bases removed from V and 2 bases from J, the gap between germline ends came to 12 bases. This chain's CDR3 is CATGNFAYEQYF. CDR3 nucleotide sequence: TGTGCCACAGGGAACTTTGCCTACGAGCAGTACTTC.

The gene calls are TRBV11-2 and TRBJ1-1; no definite D call. The CDR3 spans 14 residues. Trimming left V 5 bases short and J 1 base short, with 11 bases between. The germline V gene encodes CDR1 SGHAT and CDR2 FQNNGV. CDR3 loop: CASSPVVGNTEAFF. Written as DNA, the CDR3 is TGTGCCAGCAGCCCCGTAGTCGGGAACACTGAAGCTTTCTTT.

The chain combines TRBV5-1 with TRBJ2-1; D perhaps matches TRBD2 (5 bases). Trimming shortened V by 0 bases and J by 10 bases, and 14 bases separated the two germline ends. The CDR3 consists of 14 residues. CDR1 is SGHRS and CDR2 is YFSETQ in the germline V gene. CDR3 coding DNA: TGCGCCAGCAGCTTGGGGCGGGTCCGCAGCGAGCAGTTCTTC. Its translation is CASSLGRVRSEQFF.

This chain joins TRBV5-6 and TRBJ1-1; 8 nucleotides agree with TRBD1. CDR1 is SGHDT and CDR2 is YYEEEE in the germline V gene. The CDR3 extends over 17 amino acids. The V and J ends lost 4 bases and 0 bases, in that order; junction bases with no gene match: 11. The CDR3 protein is CASSAGPRGRVNTEAFF. As DNA, the CDR3 is TGTGCCAGCAGCGCGGGACCCAGGGGGCGGGTGAACACTGAAGCTTTCTTT.

The rearrangement uses TRBV18 and TRBJ2-1, with D perhaps matching TRBD1 (5 bases). CDR1 is KGHSH, CDR2 LQKENI, per germline. V dropped 2 bases and J dropped 7 bases, with 9 bases sitting between them. This CDR3 is 13 amino acids long. The CDR3: CASSPIRDNEQFF. The CDR3, as DNA: TGTGCCAGCTCACCAATCAGGGATAATGAGCAGTTCTTC.

This sequence joins TRBV2 and TRBJ2-7; TRBD2 matches at 14 bases. CDR1 is SNHLY, CDR2 FYNNEI, per germline. CDR3 size: 16 residues. With V trimmed by 6 bases and J by 0 bases, 4 bases remained unmatched. CDR3 nucleotides: TGTGCCAGCAGCGGGACTAGCGGGAGTGCCTCCTACGAGCAGTACTTC. Translating it yields CASSGTSGSASYEQYF.

The rearrangement links TRBV15 to TRBJ2-3; D is perhaps TRBD2 (6 bases). The CDR3 contains 14 residues. CDR1 is LNHNV, CDR2 YYDKDF, per germline (reference sequence). V was cut by 1 base and J by 3 bases, with 8 bases left in between. The CDR3 DNA is TGTGCCACCAGCAGAGGGGGGAGGACAGATACGCAGTATTTT. Its protein is CATSRGGRTDTQYF.

The chain has TRBV12-3 or TRBV12-4 and TRBJ2-7; TRBD1 might be the D (6 bases). CDR3 size: 12 residues. The V and J ends lost 4 bases and 5 bases respectively, with 9 bases between them. The chain's CDR3 is CASSSTGHEQYF. The CDR3 coding sequence is TGTGCCAGCAGTTCAACAGGGCACGAGCAGTACTTC.

The chain combines TRBV6-2 or TRBV6-3 with TRBJ1-4, with D maybe TRBD1 (5 bases). Germline V gene lookup returns CDR1 MNHEY and CDR2 SVGEGT. CDR3 length equals 15 residues. V was trimmed by 5 bases and J by 6 bases, leaving 16 bases between them. This chain's CDR3 is CASSLLGGIDEKLFF. The CDR3 DNA sequence: TGTGCCAGCAGTCTTCTGGGGGGTATTGATGAAAAACTGTTTTTT.

This clone was seen once. V gene TRBV7-9 combines with J gene TRBJ2-6, with D possibly being TRBD1 (6 bases). Trimming stripped 5 bases from V and 3 bases from J, with 14 bases between. The CDR3 consists of 16 residues. Germline V gene lookup returns CDR1 SEHNR and CDR2 FQNEAQ (reference sequence). The CDR3 loop is CASSTHTGFGANVLTF. In DNA, the CDR3 is TGTGCCAGCAGCACTCATACAGGGTTTGGGGCCAACGTCCTGACTTTC.

The V and J genes are TRBV15 and TRBJ2-7; TRBD2 matches 10 bases. Trimming cost V 8 bases and J 4 bases; bases outside gene matches: 5. The CDR3 loop spans 13 amino acids. Germline CDR1 reads LNHNV; CDR2 reads YYDKDF (reference sequence). CDR3 bases: TGTGCCACCGGGATTAGCGGGAGGTACGAGCAGTACTTC. It yields the protein CATGISGRYEQYF.

V usage is TRBV5-4 and J usage is TRBJ2-1, with 11 bases identical to TRBD2. Germline V gene data show CDR1 as SGHNT and CDR2 as YYREEE (reference sequence). This CDR3 is built from 15 residues. V was clipped by 2 bases and J by 4 bases; unmatched bases: 2. CDR3 sequence reads: CASSFTSGSYNEQFF. In DNA form, the CDR3 reads TGTGCCAGCAGCTTTACTAGCGGGAGTTACAATGAGCAGTTCTTC.

The chain has TRBV5-1 and TRBJ2-4; 9 nucleotides agree with TRBD2. CDR3 length: 16 residues. The trim removed 4 bases at V and 6 bases at J, leaving 11 bases unmatched. Germline CDR1 SGHRS, CDR2 YFSETQ. The CDR3 DNA reads as TGCGCCAGCAGCCGCTTCGTAGCGGGGGAGCCAAACATTCAGTACTTC. This encodes CASSRFVAGEPNIQYF. Looking up the rest from reference TRBV5-1 and TRBJ2-4 gives the full variable domain: KAGVTQTPRYLIKTRGQQVTLSCSPISGHRSVSWYQQTPGQGLQFLFEYFSETQRNKGNFPGRFSGRQFSNSRSEMNVSTLELGDSALYLCASSRFVAGEPNIQYFGAGTRLSVL.

This clone came up a few times. V is TRBV5-5 and J is TRBJ1-6; tentatively, D is TRBD1 (5 bases). This CDR3 is built from 15 residues. In germline, CDR1 is SGHKS, CDR2 YYEKEE (reference sequence). V was trimmed by 2 bases and J by 9 bases, leaving 15 bases between them. The CDR3 DNA reads TGTGCCAGCAGCTTCGAAGGGGCGGTTAGTTCACCCCTCCACTTT. This translates into CASSFEGAVSSPLHF. Together with reference TRBV5-5 and TRBJ1-6, the CDR3 gives the full variable domain: DAGVTQSPTHLIKTRGQQVTLRCSPISGHKSVSWYQQVLGQGPQFIFQYYEKEERGRGNFPDRFSARQFPNYSSELNVNALLLGDSALYLCASSFEGAVSSPLHFGNGTRLTVT.

The chain carries TRBV6-4 and TRBJ2-1, with TRBD1 identical over 7 bases. The germline CDR1 and CDR2 sequences are MRHNA and SNTAGT. The J segment lost 8 bases and the V segment lost 3 bases, leaving 10 bases of the junction unmatched. The CDR3 length is 15 residues. CDR3 in DNA: TGTGCCAGCAGTGAGGGTCAGGGGGTCTCGGATGAGCAGTTCTTC. Residues: CASSEGQGVSDEQFF.

A single count supports this clone. V and J are TRBV5-1 and TRBJ2-2; D remains unclear. The CDR3 spans 14 residues. Trimming took 0 bases from V and 1 from J, leaving 4 bases between them. Looked up from germline, CDR1 is SGHRS and CDR2 is YFSETQ. The CDR3 DNA is TGCGCCAGCAGCTTGGACAGGAACACCGGGGAGCTGTTTTTT. Its protein product is CASSLDRNTGELFF.

This chain uses TRBV11-2 with TRBJ1-1; weak D call: TRBD1 (5 bases). CDR1 and CDR2 (germline): SGHAT, FQNNGV. V shed 5 bases and J shed 4 bases, with 23 bases lying between them. The CDR3 totals 17 residues. CDR3 in amino acids: CASSLQDIRGRSTEAFF. Here the CDR3 DNA reads TGTGCCAGCAGCCTTCAGGACATCCGAGGAAGGAGCACTGAAGCTTTCTTT.

The V and J genes are TRBV7-3 and TRBJ2-2, with 8 bases matching TRBD1. V shed 5 bases, J shed 3 bases, and the junction held 5 bases outside the gene matches. Germline V gives CDR1 SGHTA, CDR2 FQGTGA. CDR3 length: 15 amino acids. The CDR3 DNA sequence: TGTGCCAGCAGCCCCCAGGGGGCAGACACCGGGGAGCTGTTTTTT. Protein sequence: CASSPQGADTGELFF.

This sequence joins TRBV2 and TRBJ2-7; maybe TRBD2 (5 bases). V shed 5 bases and J shed 6 bases, with 20 bases lying between them. The CDR3 is made up of 15 amino acids. Germline V gene lookup returns CDR1 SNHLY and CDR2 FYNNEI. The CDR3, as DNA: TGTGCCAGCAGTCCTGGGAGCAGACCTGATTCCGAGCAGTACTTC. Its protein product is CASSPGSRPDSEQYF.

This chain connects TRBV7-3 to TRBJ2-1; TRBD1 might be the D (6 bases). Deletions cut 2 bases from V and 4 bases from J, with 12 bases between. The CDR3 loop spans 15 amino acids. Germline V gene lookup returns CDR1 SGHTA and CDR2 FQGTGA. The CDR3 DNA sequence: TGTGCCAGCAGCTTACTGGGGGCGGGTTACAATGAGCAGTTCTTC. Its protein product is CASSLLGAGYNEQFF.

The J gene is TRBJ2-3, the V gene TRBV3-1 (or the pseudogene TRBV3-2); TRBD2 aligns across 8 bases. Per the germline V gene, CDR1 is LGHDT and CDR2 is YNNKEL (reference sequence). Trimming took 4 bases from V and 2 from J; bases not matched to a gene: 11. There are 17 residues in the CDR3. The CDR3: CASSLPLAGGVTDTQYF. The CDR3 nucleotides read TGTGCCAGCAGCCTTCCCCTTGCGGGAGGTGTCACAGATACGCAGTATTTT.

This rearrangement joins TRBV2 to TRBJ1-1, with D hard to call. Germline loops: CDR1 SNHLY, CDR2 FYNNEI. This CDR3 has 14 amino acids. The V end was cut by 3 bases, the J end by 1 base, with 9 bases between. The CDR3 bases are TGTGCCAGCAGTGATTGGGGAGGGAACACTGAAGCTTTCTTT. Its translation is CASSDWGGNTEAFF.